The rows below give T cell receptor beta chains drawn from one sample of a study of tumor and adjacent non-tumor tissue in lung cancer. TCRdb used MiXCR to reprocess the multiplex PCR reads, holding one entry per CDR3 protein. The data show roughly 44,000 distinct CDR3 sequences, with roughly three fifths seen just once and around 20% held by the top ten. Source material: distant non-tumor lung tissue. The receptors stem from a woman aged 40 to 50 with non-small cell lung cancer. Each CDR3 is given with its conserved first and last residue. Each record gives: D gene, clone size, V gene, J gene, CDR3 DNA, CDR3 protein. A D gene is named only where the DNA matches it firmly. Rows give clone size only sometimes, using once, few, many, or a class for an expanded clone.

.	.	TRBV29-1	TRBJ2-7	TGCAGTGTTGAGGGGGAAGGGACCTACGAGCGGTACTTC	CSVEGEGTYERYF
.	many	TRBV30	TRBJ2-1	TGTGCCTGGAGTGGGGCCCGAGGGTACAATGAGCAGTTCTTC	CAWSGARGYNEQFF
.	many	TRBV28	TRBJ2-6	TGTGCCAGCAGGAACAACTTGGGGGCCTCTGGGGCCAACGTCCTGACTTTC	CASRNNLGASGANVLTF
TRBD2	.	TRBV30	TRBJ2-7	TGTGCCTGGAGTGTTGGCGGGGGGTACGACGAGCAGTACTTC	CAWSVGGGYDEQYF
.	.	TRBV11-1	TRBJ2-7	TGTGCCAGCAGCTTAAGTACCGAGTACGAGCGGTACTTC	CASSLSTEYERYF
TRBD1	.	TRBV5-6	TRBJ2-5	TGTGCCAGTAGCTTACCCAGGGGGTACGAGACCCAGTACTTC	CASSLPRGYETQYF
.	.	TRBV24-1	TRBJ1-2	TGTGCCACCAGTGAGGGAGGTGATAGCTACACCTTC	CATSEGGDSYTF
.	.	TRBV24-1	TRBJ2-7	TGTGTCACCAGCGCCGGGCAGGGGTACTACAAGCAGTACTTC	CVTSAGQGYYKQYF
.	medium-sized	TRBV11-2	TRBJ1-6	TGTGCCAGCAGCTTAGCCAGGGGTAATTCACCCCTCCACTTT	CASSLARGNSPLHF
TRBD1	many	TRBV20-1	TRBJ2-7	TGCAGTGCTAGTCAAAATCGGGACAGACAGCAGTACTTC	CSASQNRDRQQYF
TRBD2	.	TRBV4-2	TRBJ2-1	TGCGCAAGCAGCCAAGATTATGCTAGCGGGGGGGCTACCTACGAGCAGTTCTTC	CASSQDYASGGATYEQFF
.	.	TRBV6-2/TRBV6-3	TRBJ2-5	TGTGCCAGCAGCTACTCGATCGTGCGGGGCTGGCAAGGGACCCGGTACTTC	CASSYSIVRGWQGTRYF
TRBD1	.	TRBV6-2/TRBV6-3	TRBJ2-4	TGTGCCAGCAGACCATTCCAGACAGGGTTCAAAAACATTCAGCACTTC	CASRPFQTGFKNIQHF
TRBD2	.	TRBV29-1	TRBJ2-7	TGCAGCGCCGAGGGCGCGGGAGGGCCCGAGCAGTACTTC	CSAEGAGGPEQYF
.	.	TRBV7-9	TRBJ1-2	TGTGCCAGCAGCTTAGCGCATGCGGGACTCGGTGGCTACACCTTC	CASSLAHAGLGGYTF
.	.	TRBV5-4	TRBJ2-7	TGTGGCAGCAGCTCGGGTCCCCACGAGCAGTACTTC	CGSSSGPHEQYF
TRBD1	few	TRBV5-1	TRBJ2-2	TGCGCCAGCAGCACCGCACAGGGGGCGCGAATCGGGGAGCTGTTTTTT	CASSTAQGARIGELFF
.	.	TRBV29-1	TRBJ2-3	TGCAGCGTTGAATTTCAAGGGGATCAACCCCAGTATTTT	CSVEFQGDQPQYF